The clone carrying this T cell receptor beta chain has a handful of counts. The sample originates from a study of blood T cell repertoires in COVID-19. Germline assignment: CDR1 MGHRA and CDR2 YSYEKL. The ends were cut back, 1 base at V and 0 bases at J, with 10 bases in the middle. The CDR3 extends over 16 amino acids. The table came from immunoSEQ multiplex PCR; TCRdb's copy has only in-frame clones and leaves some out. In the table there are over 120,000 clones, around 78% of which are singletons. This clonotype originated in a woman aged 60 to 75 with acute or convalescent COVID-19. Sequences were obtained from peripheral blood. The rearrangement joins TRBV4-1 to TRBJ1-5, with D perhaps TRBD1 (6 bases). In nucleotides, the CDR3 is TGCGCCAGCAGCCAAGTTCCAGGGGATAGCAATCAGCCCCAGCATTTT. Amino acids: CASSQVPGDSNQPQHF.